This is a list of T cell receptor beta chains from one sample in a study of low-dose radiotherapy and immunotherapy resistance in tumors. MiXCR, applied by TCRdb to the reads, yields one record per CDR3 protein. Of some 57,000 distinct CDR3 sequences in the sample, about a quarter are singletons; the top ten hold 6.5% to 7%. Material: PBMCs, obtained after low-dose radiotherapy plus immunotherapy. Every receptor here comes from a male donor with prostate cancer. Both conserved end residues are part of each CDR3. D genes are given only for firm matches. Clone size is not always given. Where it is, it says once, few, many or a class for expanded clones.

J gene	D gene	V gene	clone size	CDR3 protein	CDR3 DNA
TRBJ2-7	-	TRBV7-2	-	CASSLDARAYEQYF	TGTGCCAGCAGCTTAGACGCCAGAGCCTACGAGCAGTACTTC
TRBJ2-7	-	TRBV6-6	-	CASSRRGAYEQYF	TGTGCCAGCAGCCGCAGGGGTGCCTACGAGCAGTACTTC
TRBJ2-7	TRBD1	TRBV3-1	many	CASSHSGQSSDEQYF	TGTGCCAGCAGCCACTCGGGACAGTCCTCGGACGAGCAGTACTTC
TRBJ2-7	-	TRBV5-1	many	CASRRDAGRGQNYEQYF	TGCGCCAGCAGGAGGGATGCGGGCCGCGGGCAGAACTACGAGCAGTACTTC
TRBJ2-5	TRBD1	TRBV27	-	CASSQNTGAQETQYF	TGTGCCAGCAGCCAAAATACAGGGGCCCAAGAGACCCAGTACTTC
TRBJ2-1	-	TRBV7-6	many	CASSLDGGRNEQFF	TGTGCCAGCAGCTTAGATGGGGGTCGCAATGAGCAGTTCTTC
TRBJ1-1	-	TRBV7-9	many	CASSHAGAEAFF	TGTGCCAGCAGCCACGCGGGGGCTGAAGCTTTCTTT
TRBJ2-7	TRBD2	TRBV28	many	CASSFGGRPYEQYF	TGTGCCAGCAGTTTCGGCGGGAGACCCTACGAGCAGTACTTC
TRBJ2-4	TRBD1	TRBV15	many	CATRGRQGVVGIQYF	TGTGCCACCAGGGGACGACAGGGCGTTGTGGGCATTCAGTACTTC
TRBJ2-7	-	TRBV4-2	many	CASSQDPQGLRIEQYF	TGTGCCAGCAGCCAAGATCCCCAGGGGCTCCGTATAGAGCAGTACTTC
TRBJ2-2	-	TRBV28	many	CASSLPLQGTGELFF	TGTGCCAGCAGCCTACCTCTACAGGGTACCGGGGAGCTGTTTTTT
TRBJ1-3	-	TRBV20-1	many	CSASRDTSATTIYF	TGCAGTGCTAGTAGGGACACTTCAGCGACCACCATATATTTT
TRBJ2-3	TRBD2	TRBV7-6	-	CASSLGGGGTDTQYF	TGTGCCAGCAGCTTAGGCGGCGGGGGTACAGATACGCAGTATTTT
TRBJ2-3	TRBD2	TRBV28	few	CASRAGGPDTQYF	TGTGCCAGCAGGGCGGGGGGCCCAGATACGCAGTATTTT
TRBJ2-7	-	TRBV28	-	CASSLSSPVPDYEQYF	TGTGCCAGCAGTTTATCGTCCCCGGTCCCAGACTACGAGCAGTACTTC
TRBJ1-1	TRBD1	TRBV12-3/TRBV12-4	-	CASSNVRTGSRRNTEAFF	TGTGCCAGCAGTAACGTCCGGACAGGGAGTAGGAGGAACACTGAAGCTTTCTTT
TRBJ1-1	-	TRBV7-2	many	CASSLVGARTEAFF	TGTGCCAGCAGCTTAGTCGGGGCGCGCACTGAAGCTTTCTTT
TRBJ2-2	-	TRBV6-1	-	CASSFARGNTGELFF	TGTGCCAGCAGCTTTGCTAGGGGGAACACCGGGGAGCTGTTTTTT
TRBJ2-1	-	TRBV6-1	few	CASTQRSTLRYNEQFF	TGTGCCAGCACCCAGAGGTCTACCCTGCGTTACAATGAGCAGTTCTTC
TRBJ1-1	-	TRBV13	many	CASSTWGGRGEAFF	TGTGCCAGCAGCACTTGGGGGGGGAGAGGTGAAGCTTTCTTT
TRBJ1-3	-	TRBV7-9	many	CASTKGTGNTIYF	TGTGCCAGCACCAAGGGAACTGGAAACACCATATATTTT
TRBJ2-7	TRBD2	TRBV7-2	many	CASSVSSGESYEQYF	TGTGCCAGCAGCGTTTCTAGCGGGGAGTCCTACGAGCAGTACTTC
TRBJ2-2	TRBD2	TRBV6-6	many	CTLAGVNGELFF	TGTACCCTAGCGGGAGTTAACGGGGAGCTGTTTTTT
TRBJ2-6	-	TRBV21-1	many	CASSKTGTGHSGANVLTF	TGTGCCAGCAGCAAAACCGGGACAGGGCATTCTGGGGCCAACGTCCTGACTTTC
TRBJ1-1	-	TRBV4-3	many	CASSQDSAGTLNTEAFF	TGCGCCAGCAGCCAAGATAGCGCAGGAACTTTGAACACTGAAGCTTTCTTT
TRBJ1-4	-	TRBV20-1	-	CSAFDRRTTNEKLFF	TGCAGCGCATTCGACAGACGCACAACTAATGAAAAACTGTTTTTT
TRBJ2-7	TRBD1	TRBV6-2/TRBV6-3	-	CASIYGSDRVGHYEQYF	TGTGCCAGCATCTACGGGTCAGACAGGGTAGGGCACTACGAGCAGTACTTC
TRBJ1-1	-	TRBV19	many	CASSMGVDTEAFF	TGTGCCAGTAGTATGGGGGTAGACACTGAAGCTTTCTTT
TRBJ2-1	-	TRBV6-2/TRBV6-3	many	CASSYSRGLGEQFF	TGTGCCAGCAGTTACTCGAGGGGCTTGGGGGAGCAGTTCTTC
TRBJ2-1	-	TRBV5-6	-	CASSFTGVVDYNEQFF	TGTGCCAGCAGCTTTACAGGCGTAGTTGACTACAATGAGCAGTTCTTC
TRBJ2-7	TRBD2	TRBV6-2/TRBV6-3	many	CASRTAGANYEQYF	TGTGCCAGCAGAACAGCGGGGGCCAACTACGAGCAGTACTTC
TRBJ1-5	-	TRBV6-6	many	CASSYVSGVSNQPQHF	TGTGCCAGCAGTTACGTGTCGGGTGTGAGCAATCAGCCCCAGCATTTT
TRBJ1-6	-	TRBV20-1	many	CSGRDGNSPLHF	TGCAGTGGAAGGGACGGTAATTCACCCCTCCACTTT
TRBJ1-2	-	TRBV28	-	CATRDGGNYGYTF	TGTGCCACTAGGGACGGGGGTAACTATGGCTACACCTTC
TRBJ2-3	-	TRBV11-2	-	CASSFGHPPPDTQYF	TGTGCCAGCAGCTTTGGTCACCCCCCTCCGGATACGCAGTATTTT
TRBJ2-7	TRBD2	TRBV4-1	many	CASSQDLVAGGVREQYF	TGTGCCAGCAGCCAAGATCTTGTAGCGGGGGGGGTACGCGAGCAGTACTTC
TRBJ1-2	-	TRBV6-2/TRBV6-3	many	CASSDRFGLGANYGYTF	TGTGCCAGCAGTGATCGTTTCGGTTTGGGAGCTAACTATGGCTACACCTTC
TRBJ1-3	TRBD1	TRBV18	-	CASSPVPGQGENTTYF	TGTGCCAGCTCACCAGTGCCGGGACAGGGGGAAAACACCACATATTTT
TRBJ1-2	-	TRBV6-2/TRBV6-3	many	CASSEFRDGYTF	TGTGCCAGCAGTGAATTTAGGGATGGCTACACCTTC
TRBJ2-5	TRBD2	TRBV12-3/TRBV12-4	many	CASSWVGGRAIGETQYF	TGTGCCAGCAGTTGGGTTGGCGGGAGGGCCATAGGAGAGACCCAGTACTTC
TRBJ2-7	TRBD1	TRBV28	many	CASSLGTGGFHSYEQYF	TGTGCCAGCAGTCTAGGGACAGGGGGTTTTCACTCCTACGAGCAGTACTTC
TRBJ1-2	-	TRBV30	many	CAWSVLGGGVYGYTF	TGTGCCTGGAGTGTACTGGGGGGGGGGGTATATGGCTACACCTTC
TRBJ2-1	TRBD2	TRBV7-8	many	CASSRGSQINEQFF	TGTGCCAGCAGCCGCGGGAGCCAGATCAATGAGCAGTTCTTC
TRBJ2-6	-	TRBV19	many	CASSMEDGSSGANVLTF	TGTGCCAGTAGTATGGAGGACGGATCCTCTGGGGCCAACGTCCTGACTTTC
TRBJ1-2	-	TRBV20-1	many	CSARDSAGYGYTF	TGCAGTGCTAGAGATAGCGCAGGTTATGGCTACACCTTC